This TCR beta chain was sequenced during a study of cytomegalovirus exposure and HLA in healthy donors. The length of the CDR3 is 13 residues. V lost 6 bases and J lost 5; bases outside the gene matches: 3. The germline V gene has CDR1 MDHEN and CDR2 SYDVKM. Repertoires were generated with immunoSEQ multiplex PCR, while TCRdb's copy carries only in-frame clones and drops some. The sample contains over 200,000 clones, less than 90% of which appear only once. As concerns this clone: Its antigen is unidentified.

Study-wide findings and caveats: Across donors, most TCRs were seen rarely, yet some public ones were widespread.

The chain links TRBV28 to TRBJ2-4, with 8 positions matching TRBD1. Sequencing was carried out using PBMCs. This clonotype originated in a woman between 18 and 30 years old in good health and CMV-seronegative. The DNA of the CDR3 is TGTGCCAGCAGAGACAGGGGCCAAAACATTCAGTACTTC. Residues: CASRDRGQNIQYF.